Following are 9 T cell receptor beta chains from one sample sequenced in a study of T-cell reconstitution after alpha-beta-depleted transplantation in children. The authors prepared the TCRbeta library with unique molecular identifiers. In TCRdb, the PCR reads were re-called with MiXCR into one record per CDR3 protein. The profile shows some 550,000 distinct CDR3 sequences, 23% of them singletons. The source material was PBMCs, mostly from graft donor cells, sampled 360 days after TCRalphabeta/CD19-depleted stem cell transplant. The receptors were sampled from a boy under two years old who had a stem cell transplant for acute myeloid leukemia, so the T cells may come from the graft donor.

This clonotype was seen ten or more times. V usage is TRBV29-1 and J usage is TRBJ1-1; a weak D match, TRBD1 (6 bases). Germline V gene lookup returns CDR1 SQVTM and CDR2 ANQGSEA. This CDR3 comprises 13 residues. This CDR3 is CRVEQGSGTEAFF. CDR3 coding DNA: TGCAGAGTCGAACAGGGCAGTGGCACTGAAGCTTTCTTT.

This clonotype has ten or more counts. The genes are TRBV15 and TRBJ2-2; 9 nucleotides align to TRBD1. CDR1 and CDR2 (germline): LNHNV, YYDKDF (reference sequence). Unmatched junction bases numbered 5, after V lost 7 bases and J lost 2 bases. CDR3 length: 15 residues. This CDR3 is CATTWTGDNTGELFF. The CDR3 bases are TGTGCCACCACGTGGACAGGGGACAACACCGGGGAGCTGTTTTTT. The full variable domain, its missing parts supplied by reference TRBV15 and TRBJ2-2, is DAMVIQNPRYQVTQFGKPVTLSCSQTLNHNVMYWYQQKSSQAPKLLFHYYDKDFNNEADTPDNFQSRRPNTSFCFLDIRSPGLGDTAMYLCATTWTGDNTGELFFGEGSRLTVL.

A few counts support this clonotype. V is TRBV12-3 or TRBV12-4 and J is TRBJ1-1, with D unresolved. Trimming left V 4 bases short and J 6 bases short, with 15 bases between. This CDR3 region has 14 residues. CDR3 sequence (DNA): TGTGCCAGCAGTTACTCGGACCGGAGGGCTGAAGCTTTCTTT. It translates to CASSYSDRRAEAFF.

The V gene is TRBV4-1, the J gene TRBJ2-2; 9 bases line up with TRBD2. This CDR3 comprises 13 residues. The germline V gene has CDR1 MGHRA and CDR2 YSYEKL. CDR3 in DNA: TGCGCAAGCGGGGGGACGAACACCGGGGAGCTGTTTTTT. This encodes CASGGTNTGELFF.

The rearrangement uses TRBV3-1 and TRBJ2-1; 10 nucleotides align to TRBD2. V shed 0 bases, J shed 9 bases, and the junction held 14 bases outside the gene matches. This CDR3 comprises 18 residues. Germline loops: CDR1 LGHDT, CDR2 YNNKEL (reference sequence). The CDR3: CASSQEGHLAGVNGEQFF. CDR3 nucleotides: TGTGCCAGCAGCCAAGAAGGGCACCTAGCGGGGGTAAATGGTGAGCAGTTCTTC.

The chain combines TRBV20-1 with TRBJ1-6, with 7 bases aligning to TRBD1. V shed 6 bases and J 10 bases; nucleotides not matched to a gene: 9. Germline values: CDR1 DFQATT, CDR2 SNEGSKA (reference sequence). This CDR3 has 13 amino acids. CDR3 bases: TGCAGTGCCAAAGACAGGGACGTGTCACCCCTCCACTTT. Translation: CSAKDRDVSPLHF.

This clonotype appeared many times. This sequence joins TRBV5-1 and TRBJ1-1; D unresolved. Trimming cost V 6 bases and J 4 bases, with 16 bases left between them. Germline V gene data show CDR1 as SGHRS and CDR2 as YFSETQ. CDR3 length: 14 residues. In DNA, the CDR3 is TGCGCCAGCAAGAATTTGGGAGATAGCACTGAAGCTTTCTTT. Protein product: CASKNLGDSTEAFF.

This chain joins TRBV20-1 and TRBJ1-5; TRBD1 matches at 8 bases. Germline CDR1 is DFQATT and CDR2 is SNEGSKA (reference sequence). The CDR3 extends over 16 amino acids. V lost 0 bases to trimming and J lost 4 bases; unmatched junction nucleotides: 8. CDR3 amino acids: CSARDQGARQNQPQHF. The CDR3 DNA follows: TGCAGTGCTAGAGATCAGGGGGCTCGCCAGAATCAGCCCCAGCATTTT.

The rearrangement joins TRBV7-2 to TRBJ2-2, with a tentative D call TRBD2 (7 bases). Trimming took off 1 base at V and 1 base at J, with 10 bases between the two ends. This CDR3 contains 16 residues. Germline V gene sequence: CDR1 SGHTA, CDR2 FQGNSA. CDR3 region: CASSLGGGWNTGELFF. In nucleotides, the CDR3 is TGTGCCAGCAGCTTAGGGGGGGGCTGGAACACCGGGGAGCTGTTTTTT.